A single sample gave rise to the 16 T cell receptor beta chains below, sequenced in a study. Treg sorting used a CD4+CD25+CD127-/low gate. TCRdb called the 5' RACE reads again in MiXCR, with one record for every CDR3 protein. The sample lists 50,000 to 65,000 distinct CDR3 sequences, around 21% occurring once. The sequenced material came from tumor-infiltrating Tregs sorted from the breast tumor. These receptor sequences come from a female donor with breast cancer.

Many counts were recorded for this clonotype. The chain has TRBV20-1 and TRBJ1-4; D may be TRBD1 (5 bases). The CDR3 covers 11 residues. The V gene's germline CDR1 is DFQATT and CDR2 SNEGSKA (reference sequence). Trimming cost V 6 bases and J 4 bases, with 6 bases left between them. CDR3 DNA sequence: TGCAGTGCCAGGGATAATGAAAAACTGTTTTTT. This codes for CSARDNEKLFF.

Comment on this clonotype: A much larger clone is a single base away; this may be a read error. The V and J genes are TRBV6-2 or TRBV6-3 and TRBJ1-1; D unresolved. Looked up from germline, CDR1 is MNHEY and CDR2 is SVGEGT. The CDR3 extends over 15 amino acids. In nucleotides, the CDR3 is TGTGCCAGCAGGCCGATAGAGCAAATGAACACTGAAGCTTCCTTT. It encodes CASRPIEQMNTEASF.

This clonotype was counted ten times or more. V gene TRBV5-1 combines with J gene TRBJ2-3, with a weak D call TRBD2 (5 bases). Trimming left V 1 base short and J 6 bases short, with 15 bases between. Germline loops: CDR1 SGHRS, CDR2 YFSETQ. The CDR3 is 15 amino acids. The CDR3 DNA sequence: TGCGCCAGCAGCTTGTCACCCTCACCGGGGGATACGCAGTATTTT. Translation: CASSLSPSPGDTQYF.

In the case of this clonotype: A junction end diverges from the germline sequence, so it may reflect a read error. The chain carries TRBV5-1 and TRBJ2-3; the D call may be TRBD1 or TRBD2 (5 bases each). CDR1 is SGHRS, CDR2 YFSETQ, per germline. The CDR3 totals 15 residues. The CDR3 here is CARSPEGSSTGTQYF. CDR3 bases: TGCGCCAGGAGCCCGGAAGGGAGCAGCACAGGTACGCAGTATTTT.

This clonotype was counted a few times. The chain combines TRBV4-1 with TRBJ1-4; 7 bases align to TRBD1. V lost 2 bases and J lost 3; bases outside the gene matches: 6. Germline CDR1 and CDR2: MGHRA and YSYEKL. The CDR3 extends over 16 amino acids. CDR3 sequence (DNA): TGCGCCAGCAGCCAAAAGGGGGCAGAAGCTAATGAAAAACTGTTTTTT. Protein product: CASSQKGAEANEKLFF.

The gene calls are TRBV28 and TRBJ1-6; D is unresolved. From germline, CDR1 is MDHEN and CDR2 SYDVKM. V was pared by 6 bases and J by 7 bases, with 19 bases between. The CDR3 loop spans 16 amino acids. The CDR3 loop reads CASRFSQGGYNSPLHF. The CDR3 bases are TGTGCCAGCAGATTCTCCCAAGGAGGGTACAATTCACCCCTCCACTTT.

This clonotype was seen once. This sequence joins TRBV5-5 and TRBJ2-7; D might be TRBD2 (7 bases). The length of the CDR3 is 15 residues. Per the germline V gene, CDR1 is SGHKS and CDR2 is YYEKEE (reference sequence). Trimming left V 0 bases short and J 1 base short, with 11 bases between. CDR3 coding DNA: TGTGCCAGCAGCTTGGAGGGGAGGGGGTCCTACGAGCAGTACTTC. Translating gives CASSLEGRGSYEQYF.

This clonotype was seen more than once but under ten times. The chain uses TRBV6-6 and TRBJ1-4, with D possibly TRBD1 on 5 matching bases. The CDR3 spans 14 residues. CDR1 is MNHNY and CDR2 is SVGAGI in the germline V gene (reference sequence). V gave up 5 bases and J gave up 8 bases, with 15 bases separating them. The CDR3 nucleotides are TGTGCCAGCAGTCAGGGACGCCGGGAGGAAAAACTGTTTTTT. Amino acids: CASSQGRREEKLFF.

In this sample, this clonotype turned up a few times. The genes are TRBV7-2 and TRBJ1-2, with TRBD1 matching over 7 bases. With V trimmed by 5 bases and J by 8 bases, 11 bases remained unmatched. The CDR3 is 14 residues long. Germline V gives CDR1 SGHTA, CDR2 FQGNSA. CDR3 in DNA: TGTGCCAGCAGCCTCAGAGAGAGGGGGCGGGGCTACACCTTC. Translation gives CASSLRERGRGYTF. Variable domain in full (rest from reference TRBV7-2 and TRBJ1-2): GAGVSQSPSNKVTEKGKDVELRCDPISGHTALYWYRQSLGQGLEFLIYFQGNSAPDKSGLPSDRFSAERTGGSVSTLTIQRTQQEDSAVYLCASSLRERGRGYTFGSGTRLTVV.

This clonotype was seen more than once but under ten times. The genes are TRBV10-3 and TRBJ2-3; D may be TRBD1 (5 bases). The V gene lost 4 bases and the J gene lost 4 bases, with 9 bases spanning the gap. Germline loops: CDR1 ENHRY, CDR2 SYGVKD. This CDR3 spans 13 amino acids. The CDR3 here is CAISATGSDTQYF. The CDR3 nucleotides are TGTGCCATCAGTGCTACAGGATCAGATACGCAGTATTTT.

The chain carries TRBV12-3 or TRBV12-4 and TRBJ2-3, with 7 positions matching TRBD2. The CDR3 has 15 residues. V shed 2 bases, J shed 4 bases, and the junction held 6 bases outside the gene matches. For the CDR3, the DNA is TGTGCCAGCAGTTTATTGCGGCGGGAGTCAGATACGCAGTATTTT. Translation: CASSLLRRESDTQYF.

This clonotype was seen at least ten times. The V gene is TRBV20-1, the J gene TRBJ2-3; TRBD2 aligns across 13 bases. This CDR3 is 15 amino acids long. Germline assignment: CDR1 DFQATT and CDR2 SNEGSKA (reference sequence). With 4 bases clipped from V and 4 bases from J, the junction kept 5 bases outside the gene matches. CDR3 bases: TGCAGTGCTATGGGGACTAGCGGGATATCAGATACGCAGTATTTT. Protein product: CSAMGTSGISDTQYF.

About this clonotype: This likely comes from a read error, as the CDR3 has no conserved phenylalanine or tryptophan at its end. This chain connects TRBV28 to TRBJ2-1, with a weak D call TRBD2 (5 bases). V shed 4 bases and J shed 6 bases, with 10 bases lying between them. CDR1 is MDHEN, CDR2 SYDVKM, per germline. The CDR3 spans 13 residues. CDR3 coding DNA: TGTGCCAGCAGTTCGGGATCTCTCAATGAGCAGTTCCTC. Translation gives CASSSGSLNEQFL.

A few counts support this clonotype. The V gene is TRBV5-1, the J gene TRBJ2-7; D is tentatively TRBD1 or TRBD2 (5 bases each). Between the trimmed V and J ends, which lost 6 bases and 3 bases, there was a span of 19 bases. This CDR3 region has 15 residues. CDR1 and CDR2 (germline): SGHRS, YFSETQ. This CDR3 reads CASTHRRGPGYEQYF. The CDR3 bases are TGCGCCAGCACCCACCGCCGGGGACCAGGCTACGAGCAGTACTTC.

This clonotype was found a few times. V is TRBV20-1 and J is TRBJ1-5; D remains ambiguous. Germline V gene data show CDR1 as DFQATT and CDR2 as SNEGSKA (reference sequence). The CDR3 has 12 residues. The ends were cut back, 6 bases at V and 7 bases at J, with 13 bases in the middle. CDR3 region: CSAEGLGQPQHF. CDR3 DNA sequence: TGCAGTGCCGAGGGCCTGGGGCAGCCCCAGCATTTT.

The V gene is TRBV7-9, the J gene TRBJ2-7; D is possibly TRBD2 (5 bases). The germline V gene encodes CDR1 SEHNR and CDR2 FQNEAQ (reference sequence). The germline V and J ends were trimmed by 4 bases and 2 bases, with 12 bases remaining between them. The CDR3 is 14 amino acids. CDR3 region: CASSSERSTYEQYF. The CDR3 DNA is TGTGCCAGCAGCTCAGAGCGGAGCACCTACGAGCAGTACTTC.